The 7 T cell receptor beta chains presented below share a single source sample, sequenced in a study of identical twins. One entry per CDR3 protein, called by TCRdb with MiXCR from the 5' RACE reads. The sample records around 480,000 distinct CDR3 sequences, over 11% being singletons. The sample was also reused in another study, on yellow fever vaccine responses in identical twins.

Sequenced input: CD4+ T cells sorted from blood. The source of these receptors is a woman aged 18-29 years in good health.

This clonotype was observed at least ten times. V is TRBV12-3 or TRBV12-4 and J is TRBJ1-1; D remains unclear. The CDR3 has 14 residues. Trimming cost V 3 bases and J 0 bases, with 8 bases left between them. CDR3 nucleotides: TGTGCCAGCAGTTTGAGTGTCATGAACACTGAAGCTTTCTTT. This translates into CASSLSVMNTEAFF.

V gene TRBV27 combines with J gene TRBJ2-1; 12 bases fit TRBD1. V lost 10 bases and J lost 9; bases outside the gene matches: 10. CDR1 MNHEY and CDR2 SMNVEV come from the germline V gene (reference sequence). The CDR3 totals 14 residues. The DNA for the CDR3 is TGTGCCACAAGGAGGGACAGGGGGCACCGTGAGCAGTTCTTC. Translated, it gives CATRRDRGHREQFF.

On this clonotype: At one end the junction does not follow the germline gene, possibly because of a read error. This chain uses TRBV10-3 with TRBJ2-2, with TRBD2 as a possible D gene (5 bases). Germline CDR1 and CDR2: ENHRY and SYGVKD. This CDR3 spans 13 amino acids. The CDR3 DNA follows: TGTGCCATCAATGAGGGGAACACCGGGGAGCTGTTTTTT. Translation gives CAINEGNTGELFF.

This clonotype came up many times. The CDR3 sequence: CASSPLVSTDTQYF. For the CDR3, the DNA is TGTGCCAGCAGCCCACTTGTATCCACAGATACGCAGTATTTT. The V call is TRBV7-9, the J call TRBJ2-3; no clear D. Germline lookup yields CDR1 SEHNR and CDR2 FQNEAQ (reference sequence). This CDR3 has 14 amino acids. Trimming stripped 5 bases from V and 2 bases from J, with 11 bases between.

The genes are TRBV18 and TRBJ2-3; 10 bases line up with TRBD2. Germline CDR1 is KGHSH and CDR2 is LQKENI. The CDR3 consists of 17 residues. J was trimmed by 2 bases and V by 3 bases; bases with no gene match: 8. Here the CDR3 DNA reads TGTGCCAGCTCACCTTTGCCAGCGGGGGGGCCCACAGATACGCAGTATTTT. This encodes CASSPLPAGGPTDTQYF.

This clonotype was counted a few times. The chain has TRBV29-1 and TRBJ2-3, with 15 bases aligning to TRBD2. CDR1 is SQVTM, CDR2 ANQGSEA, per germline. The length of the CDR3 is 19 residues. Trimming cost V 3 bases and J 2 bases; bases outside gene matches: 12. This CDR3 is CSVDLGLAGGTPFTDTQYF. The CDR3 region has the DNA TGCAGCGTTGACCTGGGACTAGCGGGGGGTACTCCCTTCACAGATACGCAGTATTTT.

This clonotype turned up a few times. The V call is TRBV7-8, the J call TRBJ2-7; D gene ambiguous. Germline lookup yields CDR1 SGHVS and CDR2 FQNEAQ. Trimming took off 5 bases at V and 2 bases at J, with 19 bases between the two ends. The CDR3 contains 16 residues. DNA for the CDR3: TGTGCCAGCAGCAGAGGTTTATCTGGGTTCCCCTACGAGCAGTACTTC. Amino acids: CASSRGLSGFPYEQYF.